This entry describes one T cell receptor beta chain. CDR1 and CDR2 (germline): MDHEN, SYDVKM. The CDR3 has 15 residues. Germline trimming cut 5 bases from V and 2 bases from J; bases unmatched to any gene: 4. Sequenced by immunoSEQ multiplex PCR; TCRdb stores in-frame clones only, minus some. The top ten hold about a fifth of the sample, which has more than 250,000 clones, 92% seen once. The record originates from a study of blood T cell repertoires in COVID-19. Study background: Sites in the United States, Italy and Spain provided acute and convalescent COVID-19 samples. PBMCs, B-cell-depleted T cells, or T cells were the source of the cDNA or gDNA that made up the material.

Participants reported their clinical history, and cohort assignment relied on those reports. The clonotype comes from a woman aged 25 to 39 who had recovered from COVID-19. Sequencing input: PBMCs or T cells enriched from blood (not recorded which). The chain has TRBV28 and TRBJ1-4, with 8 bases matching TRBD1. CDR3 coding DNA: TGTGCCAGCAGTGAGCAGGGGGCCACTAATGAAAAACTGTTTTTT. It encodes CASSEQGATNEKLFF.